This T cell receptor (beta chain) was recovered during a study of blood T cell repertoires in COVID-19. At the level of the study: Specimens from acute and convalescent COVID-19 originated in the United States, Italy and Spain. The analysed material was cDNA or gDNA that came from T cells, B-cell-depleted T cells, or PBMCs.

How the authors handled the data: Reference gene primers were amplified, and this amplification served to estimate nucleated cell counts. The protocol was immunoSEQ multiplex PCR, while the TCRdb copy is restricted to in-frame clones and leaves out a portion. V, J and clone size were drawn from that table, and D and trimming were deduced from the DNA. Of more than 300,000 clones in the sample, 80% to 95% were seen once. CDR1 and CDR2 from the germline V gene are ENHRY and SYGVKD. The CDR3 length is 13 residues. The V end was cut by 5 bases, the J end by 6 bases, with 13 bases between. Before they entered the study, exposed participants had met a COVID-19 case within 2 weeks.

The sequence was collected from a woman aged 40 to 50 who had been exposed to COVID-19. The V and J genes are TRBV10-3 and TRBJ1-1; the D gene is possibly TRBD1 (5 bases). Sequenced input: PBMCs or T cells enriched from blood (not recorded which). The CDR3 coding sequence is TGTGCCATCAGTTCCACAGGTGATCCTGAAGCTTTCTTT. It codes for CAISSTGDPEAFF.